A single sample gave rise to the 23 T cell receptor beta chains below, sequenced in a study of shared T cell receptors in the human thymus (dated by TCRdb to the early 2020s). Receptor libraries were prepared by the immunoSEQ multiplex PCR assay. What TCRdb holds here is the immuneACCESS table cut down to in-frame rearrangements. Part of the clones is not present; checked against another copy, under half of the missing clones reflect an unresolved V gene, and the others are unexplained. The sample contains 700,000 or so clones, 80% to 90% of them found a single time. The ten largest clones capture around 0.01% of the sample. The same specimen was also included in a second study, on human thymus T cells.

The source material was thymocytes. These receptors all stem from a girl under three years old with a congenital heart defect. Donor details come from another sample of the same person, matched by shared clones.

The chain carries TRBV7-8 and TRBJ1-5; the D gene is possibly TRBD1 (5 bases). The CDR3 loop spans 15 amino acids. Trimming cost V 1 base and J 7 bases, with 14 bases left between them. Looked up from germline, CDR1 is SGHVS and CDR2 is FQNEAQ. The CDR3 reads CASSLDPGPGQPQHF. In nucleotides, the CDR3 is TGTGCCAGCAGCTTAGATCCAGGGCCCGGACAGCCCCAGCATTTT.

This chain links TRBV4-1 with TRBJ2-7; 7 bases fit TRBD2. This CDR3 is 18 amino acids long. V gave up 1 base and J gave up 4 bases; unmatched junction bases: 16. CDR1 is MGHRA, CDR2 YSYEKL, per germline. CDR3 amino acids: CASSQVEMGPGGGYEQYF. Here the CDR3 DNA reads TGCGCCAGCAGCCAAGTTGAGATGGGCCCCGGGGGAGGGTACGAGCAGTACTTC.

The table lists this clone with a few counts. The chain couples TRBV6-5 to TRBJ2-7; 7 bases agree with TRBD1. This CDR3 contains 15 residues. V was clipped by 2 bases and J by 2 bases; unmatched bases: 6. Germline V gene lookup returns CDR1 MNHEY and CDR2 SVGAGI. This CDR3 is CASSYRPGGAYEQYF. The CDR3 nucleotides are TGTGCCAGCAGTTACCGGCCAGGGGGAGCCTACGAGCAGTACTTC.

The V gene is TRBV7-9, the J gene TRBJ1-3, with 7 bases identical to TRBD1. This CDR3 has 17 residues. V trimming: 4 bases; J trimming: 8 bases; junction bases outside the gene matches: 17. Germline CDR1 SEHNR, CDR2 FQNEAQ (reference sequence). The CDR3 region has the DNA TGTGCCAGCAGCTCCCTCAGGGGGGCAACTAGTACTCACACCATATATTTT. Its translation: CASSSLRGATSTHTIYF.

This clone turned up a few times. The rearrangement links TRBV27 to TRBJ1-1, with D tentatively TRBD1 (6 bases). The CDR3 has 15 residues. Germline CDR1 reads MNHEY; CDR2 reads SMNVEV (reference sequence). Trimming took 2 bases from V and 0 from J, leaving 10 bases between them. CDR3 sequence: CASSLTGLMNTEAFF. CDR3 nucleotide sequence: TGTGCCAGCAGTTTAACAGGGCTAATGAACACTGAAGCTTTCTTT.

This chain connects TRBV28 to TRBJ2-7, with TRBD1 matching 10 bases. In germline, CDR1 is MDHEN, CDR2 SYDVKM. The V and J ends lost 5 bases and 0 bases, in that order; junction bases with no gene match: 7. CDR3 length equals 16 residues. CDR3 DNA sequence: TGTGCCAGCAGTGCCGTTGGGGACAGGGGCTCCTACGAGCAGTACTTC. Its translation: CASSAVGDRGSYEQYF.

The genes are TRBV7-8 and TRBJ1-3; D not resolved. CDR3 length: 17 amino acids. The germline V and J ends were trimmed by 5 bases and 0 bases, with 17 bases remaining between them. Germline CDR1 is SGHVS and CDR2 is FQNEAQ. The CDR3 region has the DNA TGTGCCAGCAGCCCCCGGATAGACACCTCCTCTGGAAACACCATATATTTT. It yields the protein CASSPRIDTSSGNTIYF.

The genes are TRBV28 and TRBJ2-1; 12 nucleotides align to TRBD1. V shed 4 bases, J shed 6 bases, and the junction held 7 bases outside the gene matches. The CDR3 sequence is 16 residues long. Germline V gives CDR1 MDHEN, CDR2 SYDVKM. CDR3 loop: CASSSAGTGGLNEQFF. The CDR3 nucleotides read TGTGCCAGCAGTTCCGCCGGGACAGGGGGCCTCAATGAGCAGTTCTTC.

The V gene is TRBV6-1, the J gene TRBJ1-2, with D possibly being TRBD1 (6 bases). V lost 0 bases to trimming and J lost 3 bases, with 14 bases between them. The CDR3 has 16 amino acids. Per the germline V gene, CDR1 is MNHNS and CDR2 is SASEGT. The CDR3 coding sequence is TGTGCCAGCAGTGAAGCGATTCAGGGGCCAGACTATGGCTACACCTTC. Amino acids: CASSEAIQGPDYGYTF.

This clone was found a few times. CDR3 nucleotide sequence: TGTGCCAGCGCCGGGGGGGCGGGGAATGAGCAGTTCTTC. This encodes CASAGGAGNEQFF. V is TRBV7-9 and J is TRBJ2-1, with TRBD2 identical over 8 bases. Unmatched junction bases numbered 7, after V lost 8 bases and J lost 7 bases. Germline CDR1 is SEHNR and CDR2 is FQNEAQ (reference sequence). The CDR3 spans 13 residues.

The chain combines TRBV14 with TRBJ1-4; the D gene is possibly TRBD1 (5 bases). The CDR3 runs 17 residues. With 5 bases removed from V and 0 bases from J, the gap between germline ends came to 16 bases. Germline assignment: CDR1 SGHDN and CDR2 FVKESK. The DNA of the CDR3 is TGTGCCAGCAGCAATACAAGCCACAGGTCAACTAATGAAAAACTGTTTTTT. Its protein is CASSNTSHRSTNEKLFF.

The gene calls are TRBV9 and TRBJ1-2, with a possible D match to TRBD1 (6 bases). The CDR3 spans 13 residues. CDR1 and CDR2 from the germline V gene are SGDLS and YYNGEE. V lost 4 bases and J 7 bases, leaving 14 bases between the germline ends. CDR3 region: CASSCGGQFGYTF. In DNA form, the CDR3 reads TGTGCCAGCAGCTGTGGGGGACAATTTGGCTACACCTTC.

The CDR3 sequence: CASSYPRQYTEAFF. The CDR3 region has the DNA TGTGCCAGCAGTTACCCAAGACAGTACACTGAAGCTTTCTTT. The chain combines TRBV6-6 with TRBJ1-1; D may be TRBD1 (5 bases). Deletions cut 2 bases from V and 3 bases from J, with 10 bases between. Germline CDR1 and CDR2: MNHNY and SVGAGI (reference sequence). The CDR3 consists of 14 residues.

This clone was seen more than once but under ten times. V gene TRBV2 combines with J gene TRBJ1-2; a weak D match, TRBD1 (6 bases). The CDR3 has 18 amino acids. Germline assignment: CDR1 SNHLY and CDR2 FYNNEI. V lost 0 bases and J lost 7, with 24 bases in between. The CDR3 bases are TGTGCCAGCAGTGAAGCCAAGACACCCCACGACCCACAGGGTGGCTACACCTTC. Translated: CASSEAKTPHDPQGGYTF.

This chain connects TRBV19 to TRBJ1-5; D is ambiguous. Germline loops: CDR1 LNHDA, CDR2 SQIVND (reference sequence). V lost 3 bases to trimming and J lost 2 bases, with 11 bases between them. The CDR3 runs to 15 residues. CDR3 nucleotides: TGTGCCAGTAGTATCACCGGGAATGGCAATCAGCCCCAGCATTTT. Amino acid sequence: CASSITGNGNQPQHF.

The chain joins TRBV27 to TRBJ1-2, with 7 positions matching TRBD1. This CDR3 is 13 amino acids long. V trimming: 7 bases; J trimming: 4 bases; junction bases outside the gene matches: 6. Germline loops: CDR1 MNHEY, CDR2 SMNVEV (reference sequence). The CDR3: CASKRRGIYGYTF. CDR3 coding DNA: TGTGCCAGCAAGCGCAGGGGGATCTATGGCTACACCTTC.

This clone was observed a single time. The V call is TRBV28, the J call TRBJ1-5; the D is unclear. The CDR3 has 10 amino acids. CDR1 is MDHEN, CDR2 SYDVKM, per germline. The V end was cut by 5 bases, the J end by 9 bases, with 5 bases between. The CDR3 reads CASSAGPQHF. CDR3 coding DNA: TGTGCCAGCAGTGCAGGGCCCCAGCATTTT. The full variable domain, rest sourced from reference TRBV28 and TRBJ1-5, is DVKVTQSSRYLVKRTGEKVFLECVQDMDHENMFWYRQDPGLGLRLIYFSYDVKMKEKGDIPEGYSVSREKKERFSLILESASTNQTSMYLCASSAGPQHFGDGTRLSIL.

This clone came up once. The chain joins TRBV10-2 to TRBJ1-1; D unclear. Germline assignment: CDR1 WSHSY and CDR2 SAAADI. Trimming cost V 5 bases and J 4 bases, with 14 bases left between them. The CDR3 is 14 residues long. CDR3 amino acids: CASSFSEVATEAFF. CDR3 nucleotides: TGCGCCAGCAGTTTCTCAGAGGTTGCCACTGAAGCTTTCTTT.

The chain recombines TRBV4-1 with TRBJ2-7; 7 positions match TRBD2. CDR1 and CDR2 from the germline V gene are MGHRA and YSYEKL. Losses at the gene ends were 2 bases for V and 2 bases for J; bases not matched to a gene: 9. The CDR3 consists of 16 residues. The CDR3 DNA reads TGCGCCAGCAGCCAACTAAGAAGGGAGGGTACCTACGAGCAGTACTTC. Residues: CASSQLRREGTYEQYF.

This chain connects TRBV23-1 to TRBJ1-1; no definite D call. TRBV23-1 is treated as an ORF (open reading frame) with a function not yet certain. CDR3 length: 16 amino acids. The ends were cut back, 4 bases at V and 4 bases at J, with 19 bases in the middle. The DNA for the CDR3 is TGCGCCAGCAGTCCCCGGACGGACTCCTTGGGCACTGAAGCTTTCTTT. As protein: CASSPRTDSLGTEAFF.

The V call is TRBV6-1, the J call TRBJ1-2; no clear D. This CDR3 has 14 amino acids. Trimming stripped 6 bases from V and 2 bases from J, with 13 bases between. Germline CDR1 reads MNHNS; CDR2 reads SASEGT. The CDR3 DNA reads as TGTGCCAGCAGGGAGAGCCCGACCAACTATGGCTACACCTTC. Encoded protein: CASRESPTNYGYTF.

As regards this clone: In the same sample, other DNA sequences code for this CDR3. The chain has TRBV27 and TRBJ1-2; 7 positions match TRBD1. With V trimmed by 2 bases and J by 2 bases, 5 bases remained unmatched. Germline V lookup: CDR1 MNHEY, CDR2 SMNVEV (reference sequence). The CDR3 totals 15 residues. The CDR3: CASSLIGDRNYGYTF. The CDR3 region has the DNA TGTGCCAGCAGTTTAATAGGGGACAGAAACTATGGCTACACCTTC.

This sequence joins TRBV5-6 and TRBJ2-7; possible D gene TRBD1, 5 bases. The CDR3 runs to 14 residues. In germline, CDR1 is SGHDT, CDR2 YYEEEE. V shed 5 bases and J shed 3 bases, with 15 bases lying between them. The CDR3 DNA follows: TGTGCCAGCAGACCTAGGGGTCATCTCTACGAGCAGTACTTC. Translated, it gives CASRPRGHLYEQYF.